Below, one T cell receptor (beta chain) is given with its context. Its antigen remains unidentified. The data were taken from a study of T cells in Graves' hyperthyroidism and ophthalmopathy. Patients aged 18 to 65 had newly diagnosed hyperthyroidism lasting under 2 months. Trimming left V 7 bases short and J 3 bases short, with 12 bases between. CDR3 length: 13 residues. Germline V CDR1 and CDR2: MNHEY, SMNVEV (reference sequence). Researchers amplified the TCR beta CDR3 regions from RNA transcripts. HTBI primers were the set used in a first-round RT-PCR of the TCR CDR3. In TCRdb, the multiplex PCR reads were re-called with MiXCR into one record per CDR3 protein. The sample carries hundreds of thousands of distinct CDR3 sequences, about 14% recorded once. Study findings and constraints: Most thyroid clonotypes that were expanded above 0.001 also turned up in blood. The model anticipated ophthalmopathy a median about six months pre-onset. A model built on 13 V-J features separated ophthalmopathy from stable hyperthyroidism.

The chain uses TRBV27 and TRBJ1-1; unclear D gene. Sequencing used blood. The clonotype was recovered from a woman aged 30 to 39 with Graves' hyperthyroidism. The CDR3 sequence is CASNSPGYTEAFF. The CDR3 bases are TGTGCCAGCAACTCCCCAGGCTACACTGAAGCTTTCTTT.